Below are 26 T cell receptor beta chains sequenced from a single sample in a study of T-cell memory formation after mild COVID-19. Each CDR3 protein gets one entry after TCRdb re-called the 5' RACE reads with MiXCR. The sample yields hundreds of thousands of distinct CDR3 sequences, 16% seen once. Sequenced: PBMCs or a T cell subset sorted from them (not recorded which). These TCRs come from a man aged 18 to 35 who had mild COVID-19 (a few samples of this study predate the infection). Cell type and time point are not known.

This clonotype was counted a few times. This rearrangement joins TRBV7-8 to TRBJ1-4; D perhaps matches TRBD1 (5 bases). V lost 1 base to trimming and J lost 8 bases, with 20 bases between them. Germline V gene data show CDR1 as SGHVS and CDR2 as FQNEAQ. The CDR3 sequence is 17 residues long. The CDR3 DNA follows: TGTGCCAGCAGCTTAGATTCTTTGGGGCGGGGTTACGAAAAACTGTTTTTT. This translates into CASSLDSLGRGYEKLFF.

This chain uses TRBV7-2 with TRBJ2-3; TRBD1 agrees at 7 bases. The CDR3 sequence is 15 residues long. V was clipped by 7 bases and J by 0 bases; unmatched bases: 7. Looked up from germline, CDR1 is SGHTA and CDR2 is FQGNSA. The CDR3 here is CASTPRGQSTDTQYF. DNA of the CDR3: TGTGCCAGCACTCCGAGGGGGCAGAGCACAGATACGCAGTATTTT. The full variable domain, in which reference TRBV7-2 and TRBJ2-3 provide the parts outside the CDR3, is GAGVSQSPSNKVTEKGKDVELRCDPISGHTALYWYRQSLGQGLEFLIYFQGNSAPDKSGLPSDRFSAERTGGSVSTLTIQRTQQEDSAVYLCASTPRGQSTDTQYFGPGTRLTVL.

This clonotype has ten or more counts. This rearrangement joins TRBV12-3 or TRBV12-4 to TRBJ2-1, with D hard to call. The CDR3 totals 11 residues. Trimming removed 11 bases from V and 6 bases from J, with 11 bases in between. Here the CDR3 reads CAGGRTNEQFF. The CDR3 coding sequence is TGTGCCGGCGGACGGACCAATGAGCAGTTCTTC.

The rearrangement uses TRBV27 and TRBJ2-4; TRBD2 is a possible D gene (5 bases). The CDR3 runs to 16 residues. Per germline, CDR1 MNHEY and CDR2 SMNVEV (reference sequence). Trimming cost V 3 bases and J 1 base, with 13 bases left between them. DNA for the CDR3: TGTGCCAGCAGTTTGGGTGGACTCTATGCCAAAAACATTCAGTACTTC. Residues: CASSLGGLYAKNIQYF.

In this sample, this clonotype turned up a few times. The V call is TRBV20-1, the J call TRBJ2-1; TRBD2 matches 7 bases. Germline V gene sequence: CDR1 DFQATT, CDR2 SNEGSKA (reference sequence). With 6 bases clipped from V and 0 bases from J, the junction kept 11 bases outside the gene matches. The CDR3 runs 16 residues. The CDR3 DNA is TGCAGTGCCCGGGCAGCGGGGAGGAGCTCCTACAATGAGCAGTTCTTC. This encodes CSARAAGRSSYNEQFF.

The CDR3 is CASSQDNSAGYEQYF. CDR3 sequence (DNA): TGTGCCAGCAGCCAAGATAACAGCGCCGGCTACGAGCAGTACTTC. The chain recombines TRBV3-1 with TRBJ2-7; D unresolved. CDR1 is LGHDT, CDR2 YNNKEL, per germline (reference sequence). Trimming stripped 0 bases from V and 3 bases from J, with 12 bases between. The CDR3 covers 15 residues.

In nucleotides, the CDR3 is TGCAGCGTTTCTTCCTTCGGGGGCGAGCAGTACTTC. It codes for CSVSSFGGEQYF. The J gene is TRBJ2-7, the V gene TRBV29-1; D is perhaps TRBD2 (6 bases). The CDR3 extends over 12 amino acids. V lost 5 bases to trimming and J lost 6 bases, with 14 bases between them. Germline values: CDR1 SQVTM, CDR2 ANQGSEA.

The chain joins TRBV28 to TRBJ1-6; D ambiguous. Trimming removed 9 bases from V and 9 bases from J, with 18 bases in between. The CDR3 has 14 residues. Germline V gene data show CDR1 as MDHEN and CDR2 as SYDVKM. For the CDR3, the DNA is TGTGCCAGTACAGTGTTTGATCATCGTTCACCCCTCCACTTT. The encoded protein is CASTVFDHRSPLHF.

The chain couples TRBV4-1 to TRBJ1-2; 7 bases match TRBD1. CDR1 is MGHRA, CDR2 YSYEKL, per germline. The CDR3 length is 15 residues. V was clipped by 0 bases and J by 2 bases; unmatched bases: 3. The CDR3 sequence: CASSQDDRENYGYTF. The CDR3 nucleotides are TGCGCCAGCAGCCAAGATGACAGGGAAAACTATGGCTACACCTTC.

This sequence joins TRBV27 and TRBJ1-5; 8 nucleotides line up with TRBD1. This CDR3 has 15 residues. Germline trimming cut 6 bases from V and 1 base from J; bases unmatched to any gene: 5. CDR1 MNHEY and CDR2 SMNVEV come from the germline V gene (reference sequence). The CDR3 loop is CASSSTGASNQPQHF. The CDR3, as DNA: TGTGCCAGCAGCTCGACAGGGGCCAGCAATCAGCCCCAGCATTTT.

The chain recombines TRBV6-2 or TRBV6-3 with TRBJ2-7, with D unclear. The germline V gene has CDR1 MNHEY and CDR2 SVGEGT. V was clipped by 2 bases and J by 2 bases, with 7 bases between them. The CDR3 runs to 13 residues. Here the CDR3 DNA reads TGTGCCAGCAGTTACGGAACGACCTACGAGCAGTACTTC. Translated: CASSYGTTYEQYF.

This clonotype came up a few times. This chain links TRBV12-3 or TRBV12-4 with TRBJ2-1; 10 nucleotides line up with TRBD1. The CDR3 extends over 13 amino acids. The J segment lost 6 bases and the V segment lost 7 bases, leaving 3 bases of the junction unmatched. CDR3: CASNWDRGNEQFF. The CDR3, as DNA: TGTGCCAGCAACTGGGACAGGGGCAATGAGCAGTTCTTC.

The V and J genes are TRBV7-9 and TRBJ2-3; 14 bases map to TRBD2. CDR3 size: 16 residues. Losses at the gene ends were 5 bases for V and 8 bases for J; bases not matched to a gene: 9. The germline V gene encodes CDR1 SEHNR and CDR2 FQNEAQ (reference sequence). The CDR3 sequence: CASSGLAGGLNGTQYF. The CDR3 nucleotides are TGTGCCAGCAGCGGACTAGCGGGGGGCCTCAACGGTACGCAGTATTTT.

The chain recombines TRBV6-4 with TRBJ2-1; 11 nucleotides match TRBD2. The germline V gene encodes CDR1 MRHNA and CDR2 SNTAGT. Unmatched junction bases numbered 13, after V lost 5 bases and J lost 10 bases. The CDR3 loop spans 16 amino acids. CDR3 bases: TGTGCCAGCAGTCCGACCGGACTAGCGGGTAAAGGGGAGCAGTTCTTC. As protein: CASSPTGLAGKGEQFF.

This chain links TRBV4-3 with TRBJ1-1, with 8 bases lining up with TRBD1. Per germline, CDR1 LGHNA and CDR2 YSLEER. The CDR3 has 13 amino acids. Losses at the gene ends were 2 bases for V and 6 bases for J; bases not matched to a gene: 2. The CDR3 DNA sequence: TGCGCCAGCAGCCAATGGACAGGGTCTGAAGCTTTCTTT. Translation gives CASSQWTGSEAFF.

This clonotype was detected only a few times. This chain connects TRBV7-6 to TRBJ2-5, with no clear D. This CDR3 spans 17 amino acids. CDR1 and CDR2 (germline): SGHVS, FNYEAQ. Trimming cost V 5 bases and J 0 bases, with 19 bases left between them. The CDR3 spells CASSPMSAELDQETQYF. CDR3 coding DNA: TGTGCCAGCAGCCCTATGAGTGCGGAGCTTGACCAAGAGACCCAGTACTTC.

V is TRBV10-3 and J is TRBJ2-7; D is tentatively TRBD1 or TRBD2 (5 bases each). Trimming shortened V by 7 bases and J by 0 bases, and 13 bases separated the two germline ends. The CDR3 consists of 14 residues. Per the germline V gene, CDR1 is ENHRY and CDR2 is SYGVKD. CDR3 residues: CAITSGRDSYEQYV. CDR3 sequence (DNA): TGTGCCATCACTTCGGGACGGGACTCCTACGAGCAGTACGTC.

This clonotype was observed a handful of times. V and J are TRBV12-3 or TRBV12-4 and TRBJ2-2, with TRBD1 matching 10 bases. The ends lost 2 bases at V and 9 bases at J; junction bases unmatched: 3. The CDR3 totals 14 residues. The CDR3 DNA sequence: TGTGCCAGCAGTTTAAGGGACAGGGGAAGGGAGCTGTTTTTT. The encoded protein is CASSLRDRGRELFF.

The chain employs TRBV29-1 and TRBJ1-1; D remains unclear. V was trimmed by 6 bases and J by 0 bases, leaving 11 bases between them. This CDR3 is built from 13 residues. CDR1 and CDR2 (germline): SQVTM, ANQGSEA. DNA for the CDR3: TGCAGCGTGGGGATAGCGATGAACACTGAAGCTTTCTTT. Its protein product is CSVGIAMNTEAFF.

This clonotype was seen only a few times. The rearrangement links TRBV7-2 to TRBJ2-3; perhaps TRBD2 as D (6 bases). The CDR3 sequence is 16 residues long. The germline gives CDR1 SGHTA, CDR2 FQGNSA. Trimming stripped 6 bases from V and 0 bases from J, with 16 bases between. Here the CDR3 reads CASRGLYSSSTDTQYF. The CDR3 coding sequence is TGTGCCAGCAGGGGACTCTATAGTTCTAGCACAGATACGCAGTATTTT.

The chain recombines TRBV6-2 or TRBV6-3 with TRBJ2-7, with D unclear. CDR3 length: 12 amino acids. Germline V lookup: CDR1 MNHEY, CDR2 SVGEGT. Trimming stripped 3 bases from V and 3 bases from J, with 6 bases between. CDR3 residues: CASSYGVYEQYF. In nucleotides, the CDR3 is TGTGCCAGCAGTTATGGGGTCTACGAGCAGTACTTC.

This clonotype was found many times. This chain uses TRBV7-6 with TRBJ2-3; 11 bases match TRBD2. The CDR3 runs 15 residues. Germline V gives CDR1 SGHVS, CDR2 FNYEAQ. V was pared by 5 bases and J by 4 bases, with 5 bases of the junction left unmatched. CDR3 residues: CASSPSGGTADTQYF. For the CDR3, the DNA is TGTGCCAGCAGCCCTAGCGGGGGGACTGCAGATACGCAGTATTTT. The full variable domain, its missing parts supplied by reference TRBV7-6 and TRBJ2-3, is GAGVSQSPRYKVTKRGQDVALRCDPISGHVSLYWYRQALGQGPEFLTYFNYEAQQDKSGLPNDRFSAERPEGSISTLTIQRTEQRDSAMYRCASSPSGGTADTQYFGPGTRLTVL.

In its sample, this clonotype was seen a few times. The CDR3 DNA reads TGTGCCAGCAGAGGGACTAGCGTGGAGACCCAGTACTTC. Its translation: CASRGTSVETQYF. V gene TRBV27 combines with J gene TRBJ2-5, with TRBD2 matching 10 bases. V dropped 6 bases and J dropped 5; count of bases not matched to a gene: 3. Germline V gene sequence: CDR1 MNHEY, CDR2 SMNVEV (reference sequence). The CDR3 runs 13 residues.

The rearrangement links TRBV11-1 to TRBJ2-2; D gene uncertain. The V gene lost 5 bases and the J gene lost 1 base, with 11 bases spanning the gap. CDR1 and CDR2 from the germline V gene are SGHAT and FQDESV (reference sequence). The CDR3 is made up of 15 amino acids. CDR3 DNA sequence: TGTGCCAGCAGCCCTCCATTGGGGAACACCGGGGAGCTGTTTTTT. This translates into CASSPPLGNTGELFF.

This clonotype was picked up a small number of times. The chain is built from TRBV14 and TRBJ2-5, with D maybe TRBD1 (5 bases). The CDR3 covers 14 residues. The V gene lost 4 bases and the J gene lost 5 bases, with 14 bases spanning the gap. Per the germline V gene, CDR1 is SGHDN and CDR2 is FVKESK. The CDR3 region is CASSPMGLVETQYF. The CDR3 region has the DNA TGTGCCAGCAGCCCCATGGGGCTAGTGGAGACCCAGTACTTC.

This clonotype was seen a few times. The rearrangement links TRBV7-9 to TRBJ2-3; 9 bases align to TRBD1. This CDR3 is 16 amino acids long. J lost 0 bases, V lost 8 bases, and 9 bases had no gene match. Per the germline V gene, CDR1 is SEHNR and CDR2 is FQNEAQ (reference sequence). The CDR3 nucleotides read TGTGCCAGCGGCTACCCCGGGACAGGGAGCACAGATACGCAGTATTTT. Amino acids: CASGYPGTGSTDTQYF. The whole variable domain, filled in from reference TRBV7-9 and TRBJ2-3, reads DTGVSQNPRHKITKRGQNVTFRCDPISEHNRLYWYRQTLGQGPEFLTYFQNEAQLEKSRLLSDRFSAERPKGSFSTLEIQRTEQGDSAMYLCASGYPGTGSTDTQYFGPGTRLTVL.